What follows is one T cell receptor beta chain and its context. This entry belongs to a study of cytomegalovirus exposure and HLA in healthy donors. In nominal health when sampled, donors likely had unrecorded immune exposures nonetheless. PCR involved 60 Vbeta and 13 Jbeta primers. Clones were read by immunoSEQ multiplex PCR, and TCRdb kept only the in-frame ones, dropping some. This sample yields roughly 130,000 clones, of which around 8.5% are seen a single time; about 5.5% belongs to the top ten. The receptor comes from a man aged 40-50 years in good health and CMV-seronegative. The sample comprised PBMCs.

CDR3 DNA sequence: TGTGCCATCAGTGAGCCGGGACTAGCGGATACGCAGTATTTT. Protein sequence: CAISEPGLADTQYF. The chain joins TRBV10-3 to TRBJ2-3; 10 positions match TRBD2. The CDR3 extends over 14 amino acids. In germline, CDR1 is ENHRY, CDR2 SYGVKD. V lost 2 bases, J lost 6 bases, and 2 bases stayed unmatched.